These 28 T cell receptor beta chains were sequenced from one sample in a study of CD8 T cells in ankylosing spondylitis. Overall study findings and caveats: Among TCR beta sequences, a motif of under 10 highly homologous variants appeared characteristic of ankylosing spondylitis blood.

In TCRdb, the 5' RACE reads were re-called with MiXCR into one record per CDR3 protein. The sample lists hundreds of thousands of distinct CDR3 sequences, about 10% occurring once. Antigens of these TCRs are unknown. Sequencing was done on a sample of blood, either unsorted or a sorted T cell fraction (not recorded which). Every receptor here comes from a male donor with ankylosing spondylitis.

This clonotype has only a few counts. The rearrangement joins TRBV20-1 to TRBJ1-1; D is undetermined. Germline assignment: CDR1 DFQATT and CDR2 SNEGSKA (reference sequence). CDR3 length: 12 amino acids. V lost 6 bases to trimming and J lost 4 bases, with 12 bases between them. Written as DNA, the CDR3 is TGCAGTGCCTACGTGATGGTCACTGAAGCTTTCTTT. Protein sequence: CSAYVMVTEAFF.

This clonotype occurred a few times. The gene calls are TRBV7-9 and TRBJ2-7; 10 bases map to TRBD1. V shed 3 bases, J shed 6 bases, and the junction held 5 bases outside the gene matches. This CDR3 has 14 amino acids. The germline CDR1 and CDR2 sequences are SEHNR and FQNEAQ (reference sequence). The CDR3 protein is CASSFTGQGVEQYF. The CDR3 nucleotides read TGTGCCAGCAGCTTTACCGGACAGGGGGTCGAGCAGTACTTC.

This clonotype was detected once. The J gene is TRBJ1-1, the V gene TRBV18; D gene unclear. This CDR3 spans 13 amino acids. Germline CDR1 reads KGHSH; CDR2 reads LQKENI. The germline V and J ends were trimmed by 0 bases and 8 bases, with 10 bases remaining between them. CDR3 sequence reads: CASSPPSSSEAFF. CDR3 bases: TGTGCCAGCTCACCACCCTCCTCATCGGAAGCTTTCTTT.

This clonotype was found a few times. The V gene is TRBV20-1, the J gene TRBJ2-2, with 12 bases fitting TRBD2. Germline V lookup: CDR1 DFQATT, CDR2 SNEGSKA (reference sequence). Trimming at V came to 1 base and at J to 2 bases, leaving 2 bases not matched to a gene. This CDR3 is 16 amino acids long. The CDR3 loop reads CSARGTSGDNTGELFF. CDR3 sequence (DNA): TGCAGTGCTAGAGGGACTAGCGGGGATAACACCGGGGAGCTGTTTTTT.

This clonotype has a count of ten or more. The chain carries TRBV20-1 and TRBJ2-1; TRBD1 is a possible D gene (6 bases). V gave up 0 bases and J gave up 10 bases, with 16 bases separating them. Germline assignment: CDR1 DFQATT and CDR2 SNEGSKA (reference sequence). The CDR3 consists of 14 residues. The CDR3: CSAREGKTGNEQFF. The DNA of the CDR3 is TGCAGTGCTAGAGAGGGGAAAACAGGGAACGAGCAGTTCTTC.

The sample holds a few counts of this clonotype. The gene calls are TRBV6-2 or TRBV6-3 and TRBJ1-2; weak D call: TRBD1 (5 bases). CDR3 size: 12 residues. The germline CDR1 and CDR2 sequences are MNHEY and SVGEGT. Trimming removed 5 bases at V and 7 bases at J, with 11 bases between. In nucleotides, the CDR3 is TGTGCCAGCAGTCACCAGGGTTCTGGCTACACCTTC. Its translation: CASSHQGSGYTF.

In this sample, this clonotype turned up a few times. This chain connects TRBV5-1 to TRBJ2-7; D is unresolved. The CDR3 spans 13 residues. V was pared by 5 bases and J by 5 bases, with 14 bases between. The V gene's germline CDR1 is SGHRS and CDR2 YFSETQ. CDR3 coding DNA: TGCGCCAGCAGGATCGGGTCCCCGAACGAGCAGTACTTC. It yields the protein CASRIGSPNEQYF.

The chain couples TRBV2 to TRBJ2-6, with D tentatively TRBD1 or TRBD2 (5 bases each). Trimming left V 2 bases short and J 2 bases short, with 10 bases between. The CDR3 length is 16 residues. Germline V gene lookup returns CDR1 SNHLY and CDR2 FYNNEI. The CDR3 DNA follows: TGTGCCAGCAGTGAATTTGGGGGTGCTGGGGCCAACGTCCTGACTTTC. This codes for CASSEFGGAGANVLTF.

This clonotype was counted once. The CDR3 DNA is TGTGCCAGCGGCCCCGGGCTCAAGCGGGGTTCCTATGGCTACACCTTC. Translating gives CASGPGLKRGSYGYTF. V and J are TRBV5-6 and TRBJ1-2; D not certain. The germline gives CDR1 SGHDT, CDR2 YYEEEE. V lost 7 bases and J lost 4, with 23 bases in between. This CDR3 comprises 16 residues.

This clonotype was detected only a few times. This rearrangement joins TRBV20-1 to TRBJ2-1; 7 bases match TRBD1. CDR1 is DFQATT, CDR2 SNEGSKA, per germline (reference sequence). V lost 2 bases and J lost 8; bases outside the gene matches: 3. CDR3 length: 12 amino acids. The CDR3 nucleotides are TGCAGTGCTAGAAAGACAGGGCATGAGCAGTTCTTC. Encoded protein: CSARKTGHEQFF.

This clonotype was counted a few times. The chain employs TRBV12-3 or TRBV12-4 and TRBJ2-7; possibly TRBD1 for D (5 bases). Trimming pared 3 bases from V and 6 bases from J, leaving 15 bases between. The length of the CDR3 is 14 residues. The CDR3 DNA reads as TGTGCCAGCAGTTTTCGGCAGGGTGCCTCCGAGCAGTACTTC. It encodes CASSFRQGASEQYF.

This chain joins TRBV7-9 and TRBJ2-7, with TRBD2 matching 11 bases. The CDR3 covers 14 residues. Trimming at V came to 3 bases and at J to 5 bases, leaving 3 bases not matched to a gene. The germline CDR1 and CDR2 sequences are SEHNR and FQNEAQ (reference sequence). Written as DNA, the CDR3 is TGTGCCAGCAGCTTGACTAGCGGGAAAAACGAGCAGTACTTC. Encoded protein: CASSLTSGKNEQYF.

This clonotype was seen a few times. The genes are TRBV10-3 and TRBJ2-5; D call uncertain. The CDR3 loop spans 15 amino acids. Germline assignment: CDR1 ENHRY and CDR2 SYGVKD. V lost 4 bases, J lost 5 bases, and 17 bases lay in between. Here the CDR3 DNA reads TGTGCCATCAGTGGGTTTCGGGCAGCCGTGGAGACCCAGTACTTC. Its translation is CAISGFRAAVETQYF.

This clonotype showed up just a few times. The CDR3 spells CASSADRAYEQYF. CDR3 coding DNA: TGTGCCAGCAGCGCGGACAGGGCCTACGAGCAGTACTTC. This rearrangement joins TRBV5-6 to TRBJ2-7, with TRBD1 matching 8 bases. Germline CDR1 and CDR2: SGHDT and YYEEEE. Trimming took 4 bases from V and 2 from J; bases not matched to a gene: 2. The CDR3 spans 13 residues.

The CDR3 region has the DNA TGTGCCAGCAGACCCACTCGAGACAGATACTACGAGCAGTACTTC. Its protein product is CASRPTRDRYYEQYF. The chain uses TRBV6-1 and TRBJ2-7; D is possibly TRBD1 (5 bases). CDR3 length: 15 residues. Germline values: CDR1 MNHNS, CDR2 SASEGT. The V end was cut by 6 bases, the J end by 3 bases, with 18 bases between.

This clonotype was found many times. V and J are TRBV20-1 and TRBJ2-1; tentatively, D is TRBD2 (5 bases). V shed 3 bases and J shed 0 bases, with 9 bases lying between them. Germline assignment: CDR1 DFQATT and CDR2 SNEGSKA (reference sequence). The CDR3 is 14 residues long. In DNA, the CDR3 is TGCAGTGCTAGGTCTGGGAGCTCCTACAATGAGCAGTTCTTC. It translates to CSARSGSSYNEQFF.

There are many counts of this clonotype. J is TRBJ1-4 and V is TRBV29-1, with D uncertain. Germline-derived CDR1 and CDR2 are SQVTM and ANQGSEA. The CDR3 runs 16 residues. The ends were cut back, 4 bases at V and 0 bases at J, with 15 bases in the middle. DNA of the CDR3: TGCAGCGTTGTGTCTGCCGACCCTTCAACTAATGAAAAACTGTTTTTT. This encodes CSVVSADPSTNEKLFF.

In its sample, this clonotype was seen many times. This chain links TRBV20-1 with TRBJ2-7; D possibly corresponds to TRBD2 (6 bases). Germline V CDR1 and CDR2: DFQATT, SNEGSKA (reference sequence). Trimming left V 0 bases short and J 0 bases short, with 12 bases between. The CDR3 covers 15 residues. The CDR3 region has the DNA TGCAGTGCTAGAGACGGGGGAGCCCTCTCCTACGAGCAGTACTTC. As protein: CSARDGGALSYEQYF.

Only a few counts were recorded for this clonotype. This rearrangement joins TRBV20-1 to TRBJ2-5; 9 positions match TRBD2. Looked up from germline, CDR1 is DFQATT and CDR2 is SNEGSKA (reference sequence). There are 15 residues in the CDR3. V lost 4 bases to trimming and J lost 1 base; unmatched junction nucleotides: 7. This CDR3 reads CSATAGGTLQETQYF. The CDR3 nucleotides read TGCAGTGCTACAGCGGGAGGAACCCTCCAAGAGACCCAGTACTTC.

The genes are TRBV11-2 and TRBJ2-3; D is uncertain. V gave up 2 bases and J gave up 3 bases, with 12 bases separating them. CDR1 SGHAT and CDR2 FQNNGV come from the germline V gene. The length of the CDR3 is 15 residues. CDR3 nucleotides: TGTGCCAGCAGCTTACGCATAACTTTTACAGATACGCAGTATTTT. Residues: CASSLRITFTDTQYF.

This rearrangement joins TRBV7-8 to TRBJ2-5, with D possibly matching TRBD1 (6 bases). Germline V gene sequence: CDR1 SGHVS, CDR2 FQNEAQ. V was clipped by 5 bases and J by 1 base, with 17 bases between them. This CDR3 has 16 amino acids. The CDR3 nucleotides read TGTGCCAGCAGCCTGGGAGCAGGGGTGGGCCAAGAGACCCAGTACTTC. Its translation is CASSLGAGVGQETQYF.

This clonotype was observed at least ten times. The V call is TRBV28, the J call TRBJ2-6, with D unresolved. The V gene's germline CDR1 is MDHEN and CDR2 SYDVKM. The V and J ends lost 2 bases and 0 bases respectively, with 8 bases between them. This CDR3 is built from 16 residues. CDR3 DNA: TGTGCCAGCAGTTTAGGCACACTCTCTGGGGCCAACGTCCTGACTTTC. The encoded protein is CASSLGTLSGANVLTF.

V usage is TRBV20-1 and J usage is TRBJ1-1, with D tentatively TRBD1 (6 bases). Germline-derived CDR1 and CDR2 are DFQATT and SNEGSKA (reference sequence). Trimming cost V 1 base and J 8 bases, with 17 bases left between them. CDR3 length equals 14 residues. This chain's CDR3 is CSARAGGGAEEAFF. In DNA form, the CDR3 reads TGCAGTGCTAGAGCAGGTGGGGGGGCCGAGGAAGCTTTCTTT.

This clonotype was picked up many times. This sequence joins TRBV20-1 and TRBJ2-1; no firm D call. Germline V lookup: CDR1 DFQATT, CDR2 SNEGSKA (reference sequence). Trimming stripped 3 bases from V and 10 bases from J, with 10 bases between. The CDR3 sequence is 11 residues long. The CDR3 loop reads CSARTNREQFF. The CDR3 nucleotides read TGCAGTGCTAGGACCAATCGGGAGCAGTTCTTC.

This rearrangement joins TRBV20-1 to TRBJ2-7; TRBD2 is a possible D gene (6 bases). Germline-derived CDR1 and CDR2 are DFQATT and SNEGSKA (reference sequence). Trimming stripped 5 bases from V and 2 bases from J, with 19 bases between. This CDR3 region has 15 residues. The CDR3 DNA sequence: TGCAGTGCTCCACACAAAAGGGGAGGAGCCTACGAGCAGTACTTC. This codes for CSAPHKRGGAYEQYF.

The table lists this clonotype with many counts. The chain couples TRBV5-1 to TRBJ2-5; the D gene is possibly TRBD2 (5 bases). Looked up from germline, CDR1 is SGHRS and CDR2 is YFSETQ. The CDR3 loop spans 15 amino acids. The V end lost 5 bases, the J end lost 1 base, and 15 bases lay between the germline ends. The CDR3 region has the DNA TGCGCCAGCAGAGTTTTCAGCGGAACCCAAGAGACCCAGTACTTC. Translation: CASRVFSGTQETQYF.

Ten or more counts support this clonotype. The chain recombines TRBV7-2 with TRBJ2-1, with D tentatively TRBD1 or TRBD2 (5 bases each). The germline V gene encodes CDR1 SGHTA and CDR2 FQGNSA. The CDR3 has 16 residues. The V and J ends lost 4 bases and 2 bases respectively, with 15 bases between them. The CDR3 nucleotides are TGTGCCAGCAGCTCAGTGGGACGAGGGGCCTACAATGAGCAGTTCTTC. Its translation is CASSSVGRGAYNEQFF.

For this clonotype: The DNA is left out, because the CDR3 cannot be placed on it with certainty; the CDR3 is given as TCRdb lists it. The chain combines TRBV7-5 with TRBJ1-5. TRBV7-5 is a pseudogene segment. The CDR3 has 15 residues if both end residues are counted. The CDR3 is CISVPPLGGNQPQHF.